This TCR beta chain derives from a study of T cells in Graves' hyperthyroidism and ophthalmopathy. Many counts were recorded for this clonotype. The germline gives CDR1 DFQATT, CDR2 SNEGSKA (reference sequence). The CDR3 is 15 amino acids. The V end was cut by 4 bases, the J end by 8 bases, with 23 bases between. Amplified TCR beta CDR3 regions came from RNA transcripts. First-round RT-PCR of the TCR CDR3 relied on the HTBI primer set. TCRdb re-called the multiplex PCR reads with MiXCR, one entry per CDR3 protein. This table has 540,000 or so distinct CDR3 sequences, under 60% appearing once. This receptor was identified in an adult woman with Graves' disease, either hyperthyroidism or ophthalmopathy (not recorded which). Source material: peripheral blood or thyroid tissue (not recorded which). This chain links TRBV20-1 with TRBJ1-2; D is undetermined. CDR3 region: CSATDIREERNGYTF. The CDR3 DNA sequence: TGCAGTGCTACGGATATAAGGGAGGAGAGGAACGGCTACACCTTC.